The sequence of this TCR beta chain was determined in a study of blood T cell repertoires in COVID-19. Study-level background: Whether acute or convalescent, the COVID-19 samples came from the United States, Italy and Spain. In each case, the material was cDNA or gDNA derived from T cells, B-cell-depleted T cells, or PBMCs.

In the original processing: Quantification of nucleated cells was approximated via reference gene primer amplification. Some clones are missing from TCRdb's copy, which holds only in-frame ones; the method was immunoSEQ multiplex PCR. The V and J calls and clone size were taken over from that table, and D and trimming were inferred from the DNA. The profile shows about 100,000 clones, roughly nine tenths of them singletons. This CDR3 region has 14 residues. V dropped 4 bases and J dropped 3; count of bases not matched to a gene: 3. From germline, CDR1 is SGHNT and CDR2 YYREEE (reference sequence). The TCR originated in a man younger than 45 in a cohort sampled during active COVID-19. The chain joins TRBV5-4 to TRBJ2-5, with 10 bases fitting TRBD1. What was sequenced was peripheral blood. CDR3 in DNA: TGTGCCAGCAGCGCGGGACAGGGGAAAGAGACCCAGTACTTC. The encoded protein is CASSAGQGKETQYF.